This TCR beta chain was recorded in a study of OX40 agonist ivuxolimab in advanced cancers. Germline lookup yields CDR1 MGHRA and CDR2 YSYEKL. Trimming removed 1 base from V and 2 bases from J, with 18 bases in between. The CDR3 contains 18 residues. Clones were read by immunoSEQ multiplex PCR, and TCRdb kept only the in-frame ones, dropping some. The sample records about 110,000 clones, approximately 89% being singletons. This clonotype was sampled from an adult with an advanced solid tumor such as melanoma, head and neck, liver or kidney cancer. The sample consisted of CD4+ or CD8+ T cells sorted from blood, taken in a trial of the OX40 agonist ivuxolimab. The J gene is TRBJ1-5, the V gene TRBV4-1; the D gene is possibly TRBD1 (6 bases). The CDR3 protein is CASSQVSVPGQGNQPQHF. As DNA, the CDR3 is TGCGCCAGCAGCCAAGTTTCCGTACCGGGACAAGGCAATCAGCCCCAGCATTTT.